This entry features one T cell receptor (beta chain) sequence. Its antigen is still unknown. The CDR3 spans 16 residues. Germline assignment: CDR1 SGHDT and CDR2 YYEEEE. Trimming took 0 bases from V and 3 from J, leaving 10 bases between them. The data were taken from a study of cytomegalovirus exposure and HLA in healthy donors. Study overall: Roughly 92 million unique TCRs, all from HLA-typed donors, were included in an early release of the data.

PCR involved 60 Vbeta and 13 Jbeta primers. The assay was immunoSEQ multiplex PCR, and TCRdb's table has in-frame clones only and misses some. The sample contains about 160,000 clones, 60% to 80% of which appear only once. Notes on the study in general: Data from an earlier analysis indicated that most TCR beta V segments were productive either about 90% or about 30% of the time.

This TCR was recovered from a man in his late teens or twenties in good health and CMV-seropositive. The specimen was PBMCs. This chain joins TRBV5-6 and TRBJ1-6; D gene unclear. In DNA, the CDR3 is TGTGCCAGCAGCTTGGAACCGGGAAACTATAATTCACCCCTCCACTTT. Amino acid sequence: CASSLEPGNYNSPLHF.